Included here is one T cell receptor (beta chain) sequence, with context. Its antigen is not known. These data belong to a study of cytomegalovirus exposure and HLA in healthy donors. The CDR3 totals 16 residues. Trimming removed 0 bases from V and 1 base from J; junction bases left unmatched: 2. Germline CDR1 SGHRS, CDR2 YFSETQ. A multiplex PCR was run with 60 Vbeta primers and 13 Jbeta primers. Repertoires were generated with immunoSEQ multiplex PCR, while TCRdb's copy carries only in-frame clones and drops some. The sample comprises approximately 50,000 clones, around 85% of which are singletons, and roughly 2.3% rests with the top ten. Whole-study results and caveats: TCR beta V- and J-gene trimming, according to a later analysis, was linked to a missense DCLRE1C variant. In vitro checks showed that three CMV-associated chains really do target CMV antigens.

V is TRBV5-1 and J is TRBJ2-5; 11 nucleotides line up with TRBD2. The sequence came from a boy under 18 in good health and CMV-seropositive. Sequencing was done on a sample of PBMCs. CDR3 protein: CASSLVGTSGQETQYF. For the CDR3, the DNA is TGCGCCAGCAGCTTGGTGGGGACTAGCGGCCAAGAGACCCAGTACTTC.